This is a list of T cell receptor beta chains from one sample in a study of Ad26.COV2.S vaccination and SARS-CoV-2 variants. Repertoires were generated with immunoSEQ multiplex PCR, while TCRdb's copy carries only in-frame clones and drops some. The top ten hold 9.5% to 15% of the sample, which has approximately 480,000 clones, roughly 85% seen once. The sample consisted of peripheral blood, taken in a trial of Ad26.COV2.S vaccine versus placebo. The source of these receptors is a person aged 18-65 years who received the Ad26.COV2.S COVID-19 vaccine or a placebo. The CDR3 runs from the conserved cysteine through the conserved F or W. The D gene is left open where the match is weak. Some rows have no size entry. The others give once, few or many, or a class for an expanded clone.

j_gene: TRBJ2-1
d_gene: .
abundance: .
v_gene: TRBV9
len: 16
CDR3nt: TGTGCCAGCAGCGTAGGCGAGGGGGAGATTCAAAATGAGCAGTTCTTC
CDR3aa: CASSVGEGEIQNEQFF

j_gene: TRBJ2-1
d_gene: .
abundance: .
v_gene: TRBV24-1
len: 14
CDR3nt: TGTGCCACCAGTGATCCGAGTAGTTCCCATGAGCAGTTCTTC
CDR3aa: CATSDPSSSHEQFF

j_gene: TRBJ2-3
d_gene: .
abundance: .
v_gene: TRBV6-5
len: 11
CDR3nt: TGTGCCAGCAGCCTATCAGATACGCAGTATTTT
CDR3aa: CASSLSDTQYF

j_gene: TRBJ2-7
d_gene: TRBD2
abundance: .
v_gene: TRBV5-1
len: 20
CDR3nt: TGCGCCAGCAGCTTAGGACTCCTAGCGGGAGAATCCTTCGGCTCCTACGAGCAGTACTTC
CDR3aa: CASSLGLLAGESFGSYEQYF

j_gene: TRBJ1-2
d_gene: .
abundance: .
v_gene: TRBV4-1
len: 14
CDR3nt: TGCGCCAGCAGCCAAGAGTTTATCGGCTTGGGCTACACCTTC
CDR3aa: CASSQEFIGLGYTF

j_gene: TRBJ2-1
d_gene: .
abundance: .
v_gene: TRBV2
len: 17
CDR3nt: TGTGCCAGCAGTCTCGCCGGGCTAGCCGACTCCTACAATGAGCAGTTCTTC
CDR3aa: CASSLAGLADSYNEQFF

j_gene: TRBJ1-2
d_gene: .
abundance: .
v_gene: TRBV16
len: 13
CDR3nt: TGTGCCAGCAGCCCGCAGGTACTCCGTGGCTACACCTTC
CDR3aa: CASSPQVLRGYTF

j_gene: TRBJ1-2
d_gene: .
abundance: .
v_gene: TRBV6-1
len: 13
CDR3nt: TGTGCCAGCAGTGAGGCGGGGTCCTATGGCTACACCTTC
CDR3aa: CASSEAGSYGYTF

j_gene: TRBJ2-7
d_gene: TRBD2
abundance: .
v_gene: TRBV7-8
len: 17
CDR3nt: TGTGCCAGCAGCTTAGCCAAGACTAGCGGGACCTCCTACGAGCAGTACTTC
CDR3aa: CASSLAKTSGTSYEQYF

j_gene: TRBJ1-1
d_gene: TRBD1
abundance: .
v_gene: TRBV19
len: 16
CDR3nt: TGTGCCAGTAAGGGACAGGGACTTGCGGAAAGCACTGAAGCTTTCTTT
CDR3aa: CASKGQGLAESTEAFF

j_gene: TRBJ1-2
d_gene: .
abundance: once
v_gene: TRBV9
len: 14
CDR3nt: TGTGCCAGCAGCCCAAGGGACCCCGGAGGCGGCTACACCTTC
CDR3aa: CASSPRDPGGGYTF

j_gene: TRBJ2-5
d_gene: .
abundance: .
v_gene: TRBV5-6
len: 12
CDR3nt: TGTGCCAGCAGCCCTATGAGGGAGACCCAGTACTTC
CDR3aa: CASSPMRETQYF

j_gene: TRBJ2-1
d_gene: TRBD2
abundance: .
v_gene: TRBV5-1
len: 18
CDR3nt: TGCGCCAGCAGCTCGAACCCCAGACTAGCGGTGTCCTACAATGAGCAGTTCTTC
CDR3aa: CASSSNPRLAVSYNEQFF

j_gene: TRBJ2-1
d_gene: .
abundance: .
v_gene: TRBV19
len: 14
CDR3nt: TGTGCCAGTAGTATGGGGGTTGGGTCGAATGAGCAGTTCTTC
CDR3aa: CASSMGVGSNEQFF

j_gene: TRBJ1-1
d_gene: .
abundance: .
v_gene: TRBV19
len: 12
CDR3nt: TGTGCCAGTAGCCACCGAGGGGCTGAAGCTTTCTTT
CDR3aa: CASSHRGAEAFF

j_gene: TRBJ1-1
d_gene: .
abundance: .
v_gene: TRBV5-1
len: 17
CDR3nt: TGCGCCAGCAGCTCCCCTAACCGCGCCCCACCGAACACTGAAGCTTTCTTT
CDR3aa: CASSSPNRAPPNTEAFF

j_gene: TRBJ2-1
d_gene: .
abundance: few
v_gene: TRBV5-1
len: 16
CDR3nt: TGCGCCAGCAGCTTCACAGGGACGGGGCTCGTCAATGAGCAGTTCTTC
CDR3aa: CASSFTGTGLVNEQFF

j_gene: TRBJ2-7
d_gene: .
abundance: .
v_gene: TRBV4-2
len: 13
CDR3nt: TGTGCCAGCAGCCAAGGTTCTCAGTACGAGCAGTACTTC
CDR3aa: CASSQGSQYEQYF

j_gene: TRBJ1-1
d_gene: .
abundance: few
v_gene: TRBV10-3
len: 14
CDR3nt: TGTGCCATCAGTGAGCATCCGGGAAGCCCTGAAGCTTTCTTT
CDR3aa: CAISEHPGSPEAFF

j_gene: TRBJ2-1
d_gene: TRBD2
abundance: .
v_gene: TRBV19
len: 13
CDR3nt: TGTGCCACTGGACTAGCGGACTACAATGAGCAGTTCTTC
CDR3aa: CATGLADYNEQFF

j_gene: TRBJ1-4
d_gene: TRBD1
abundance: .
v_gene: TRBV12-3/TRBV12-4
len: 13
CDR3nt: TGTGCCAGCAGGGGACAGGGTTCCGAAAAACTGTTTTTT
CDR3aa: CASRGQGSEKLFF

j_gene: TRBJ2-1
d_gene: TRBD2
abundance: once
v_gene: TRBV6-2/TRBV6-3
len: 16
CDR3nt: TGTGCCAGCAGTCCCTTGGGACTAGCGGGAGGGAATGAGCAGTTCTTC
CDR3aa: CASSPLGLAGGNEQFF

j_gene: TRBJ2-7
d_gene: TRBD1
abundance: .
v_gene: TRBV7-9
len: 16
CDR3nt: TGTGCCAGCAGCCCCGGGACAGGGACACTAACCTACGAGCAGTACTTC
CDR3aa: CASSPGTGTLTYEQYF

j_gene: TRBJ1-4
d_gene: .
abundance: .
v_gene: TRBV28
len: 15
CDR3nt: TGTGCCAGCAGTTTATTTCATCCGTCGGATGAAAAACTGTTTTTT
CDR3aa: CASSLFHPSDEKLFF

j_gene: TRBJ1-6
d_gene: .
abundance: .
v_gene: TRBV7-9
len: 14
CDR3nt: TGTGCCAGCAGCTTAGTGGGCCGGGGGTCACCCCTCCACTTT
CDR3aa: CASSLVGRGSPLHF

j_gene: TRBJ2-2
d_gene: .
abundance: .
v_gene: TRBV4-3
len: 14
CDR3nt: TGCGCCAGCAGCCAAGGGCACACCGCGGGGGAGCTGTTTTTT
CDR3aa: CASSQGHTAGELFF

j_gene: TRBJ2-5
d_gene: TRBD2
abundance: .
v_gene: TRBV29-1
len: 14
CDR3nt: TGCAGCGTGCTGGTCGGTGCGGGAGAAGAGACCCAGTACTTC
CDR3aa: CSVLVGAGEETQYF

j_gene: TRBJ2-1
d_gene: TRBD1
abundance: .
v_gene: TRBV7-2
len: 15
CDR3nt: TGTGCCAGCAGCCCCGACAGGGGGTCCCGGAATGAGCAGTTCTTC
CDR3aa: CASSPDRGSRNEQFF

j_gene: TRBJ1-2
d_gene: TRBD1
abundance: .
v_gene: TRBV27
len: 16
CDR3nt: TGTGCCAGCAGTTTAGGGACAGGGGCCTTTAACTATGGCTACACCTTC
CDR3aa: CASSLGTGAFNYGYTF

j_gene: TRBJ1-5
d_gene: .
abundance: .
v_gene: TRBV5-1
len: 13
CDR3nt: TGCGCCAGCAGCTTGGAGCAGGGTTGGCCCCAGCATTTT
CDR3aa: CASSLEQGWPQHF

j_gene: TRBJ2-7
d_gene: .
abundance: .
v_gene: TRBV15
len: 14
CDR3nt: TGTGCCACCAGCAGAGATCTAGGAGGGTACGAGCAGTACTTC
CDR3aa: CATSRDLGGYEQYF

j_gene: TRBJ1-2
d_gene: TRBD1
abundance: few
v_gene: TRBV30
len: 13
CDR3nt: TGTGCCTGGACAGGAACAGGGGAGGGCGGCTACACCTTC
CDR3aa: CAWTGTGEGGYTF

j_gene: TRBJ2-5
d_gene: .
abundance: .
v_gene: TRBV3-1/TRBV3-2
len: 16
CDR3nt: TGTGCCAGCAGCCAAGATTGTGCGGGGCCCCAAGAGACCCAGTACTTC
CDR3aa: CASSQDCAGPQETQYF

j_gene: TRBJ1-4
d_gene: .
abundance: .
v_gene: TRBV7-9
len: 16
CDR3nt: TGTGCCAGCAGCTTGGGCACGTCGGGGTGGGATGAAAAACTGTTTTTT
CDR3aa: CASSLGTSGWDEKLFF

j_gene: TRBJ2-5
d_gene: .
abundance: .
v_gene: TRBV5-5
len: 14
CDR3nt: TGTGCCAGCAGCAAACCGGGACGCCAAGAGACCCAGTACTTC
CDR3aa: CASSKPGRQETQYF

j_gene: TRBJ1-1
d_gene: .
abundance: .
v_gene: TRBV6-5
len: 13
CDR3nt: TGTGCCAGCAGTTACTCGAGGAGGGATGAAGCTTTCTTT
CDR3aa: CASSYSRRDEAFF

j_gene: TRBJ2-7
d_gene: TRBD1
abundance: .
v_gene: TRBV3-1/TRBV3-2
len: 17
CDR3nt: TGTGCCAGCAGCCAAGTTCCAGGGGGCGTTTTGTCCTACGAGCAGTACTTC
CDR3aa: CASSQVPGGVLSYEQYF

j_gene: TRBJ2-1
d_gene: TRBD2
abundance: .
v_gene: TRBV19
len: 13
CDR3nt: TGTGCCAGTACGGGACTAGCATACAATGAGCAGTTCTTC
CDR3aa: CASTGLAYNEQFF

j_gene: TRBJ2-7
d_gene: .
abundance: once
v_gene: TRBV5-4
len: 13
CDR3nt: TGTGCCAGCAGCCGCCGGGAAAACTACGAGCAGTACTTC
CDR3aa: CASSRRENYEQYF

j_gene: TRBJ2-5
d_gene: .
abundance: once
v_gene: TRBV28
len: 15
CDR3nt: TGTGCCAGCAGTGTGGGGGGTAGGCGCGGGGAGACCCAGTACTTC
CDR3aa: CASSVGGRRGETQYF

j_gene: TRBJ2-7
d_gene: TRBD2
abundance: .
v_gene: TRBV7-2
len: 17
CDR3nt: TGTGCCAGCTATGGGCCCGGGGAAGCGGGAGGGTCCTACGAGCAGTACTTC
CDR3aa: CASYGPGEAGGSYEQYF